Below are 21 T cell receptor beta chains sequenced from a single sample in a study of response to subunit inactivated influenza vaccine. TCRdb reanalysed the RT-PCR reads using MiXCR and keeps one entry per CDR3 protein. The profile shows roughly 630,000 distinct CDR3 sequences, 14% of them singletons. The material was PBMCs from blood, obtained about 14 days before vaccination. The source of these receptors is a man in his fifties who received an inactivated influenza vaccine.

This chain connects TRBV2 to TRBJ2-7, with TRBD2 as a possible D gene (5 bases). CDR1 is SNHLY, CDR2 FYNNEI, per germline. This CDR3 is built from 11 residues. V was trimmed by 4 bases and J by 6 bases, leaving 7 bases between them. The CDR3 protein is CASSASFEQYF. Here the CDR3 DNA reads TGTGCCAGCAGTGCTAGCTTCGAGCAGTACTTC.

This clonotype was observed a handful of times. CDR3 sequence reads: CSARSSTNFPPFYEQYF. The CDR3 region has the DNA TGCAGTGCTAGATCTTCGACAAACTTCCCCCCTTTCTACGAGCAGTACTTC. The chain uses TRBV20-1 and TRBJ2-7, with no clear D. This CDR3 has 17 amino acids. V lost 2 bases, J lost 3 bases, and 23 bases lay in between. Germline V gene sequence: CDR1 DFQATT, CDR2 SNEGSKA (reference sequence).

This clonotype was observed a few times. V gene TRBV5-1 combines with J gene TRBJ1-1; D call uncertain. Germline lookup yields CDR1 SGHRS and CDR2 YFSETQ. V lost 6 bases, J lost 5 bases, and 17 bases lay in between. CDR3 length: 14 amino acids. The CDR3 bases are TGCGCCAGCAATCTACTGGGAGAAGGAACTGAAGCTTTCTTT. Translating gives CASNLLGEGTEAFF.

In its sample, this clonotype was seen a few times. The CDR3 region has the DNA TGTGCCAGCAGCTTTACAGGGCAGAATGAGCAGTTCTTC. As protein: CASSFTGQNEQFF. The genes are TRBV5-5 and TRBJ2-1; D possibly corresponds to TRBD1 (6 bases). The CDR3 contains 13 residues. Germline lookup yields CDR1 SGHKS and CDR2 YYEKEE (reference sequence). V lost 2 bases and J lost 7, with 10 bases in between.

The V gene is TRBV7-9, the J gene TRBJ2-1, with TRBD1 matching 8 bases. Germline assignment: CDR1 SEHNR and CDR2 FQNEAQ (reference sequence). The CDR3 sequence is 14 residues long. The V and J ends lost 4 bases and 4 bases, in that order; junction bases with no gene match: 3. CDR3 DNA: TGTGCCAGCAGCTCGACAGGGGCATACAATGAGCAGTTCTTC. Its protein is CASSSTGAYNEQFF.

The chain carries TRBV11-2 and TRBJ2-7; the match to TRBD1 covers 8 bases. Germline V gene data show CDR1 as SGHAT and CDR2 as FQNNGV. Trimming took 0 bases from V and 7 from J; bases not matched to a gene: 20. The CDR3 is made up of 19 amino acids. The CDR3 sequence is CASSLDSLRVGTGVKEQYF. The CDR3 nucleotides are TGTGCCAGCAGCTTAGATAGTCTTCGTGTAGGGACAGGAGTTAAGGAGCAGTACTTC.

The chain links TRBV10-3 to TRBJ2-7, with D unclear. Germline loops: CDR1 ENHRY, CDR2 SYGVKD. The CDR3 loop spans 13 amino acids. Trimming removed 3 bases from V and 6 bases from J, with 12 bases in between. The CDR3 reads CAISDRPALEQYF. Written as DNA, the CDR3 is TGTGCCATCAGTGACCGTCCGGCTCTCGAGCAGTACTTC.

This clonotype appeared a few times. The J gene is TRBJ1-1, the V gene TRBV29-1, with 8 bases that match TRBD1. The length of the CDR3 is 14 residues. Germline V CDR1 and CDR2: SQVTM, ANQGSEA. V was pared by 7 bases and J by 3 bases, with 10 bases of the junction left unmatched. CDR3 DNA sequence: TGCAGCGCTAGGACAGGGTCTACGTACACTGAAGCTTTCTTT. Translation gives CSARTGSTYTEAFF.

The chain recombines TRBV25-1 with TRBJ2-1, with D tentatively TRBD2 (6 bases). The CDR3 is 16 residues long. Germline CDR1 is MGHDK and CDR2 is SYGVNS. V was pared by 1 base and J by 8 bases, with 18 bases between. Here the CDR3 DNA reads TGTGCCAGCAGTGAATCCTTATTCGGGAGCGGGTATGAGCAGTTCTTC. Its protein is CASSESLFGSGYEQFF.

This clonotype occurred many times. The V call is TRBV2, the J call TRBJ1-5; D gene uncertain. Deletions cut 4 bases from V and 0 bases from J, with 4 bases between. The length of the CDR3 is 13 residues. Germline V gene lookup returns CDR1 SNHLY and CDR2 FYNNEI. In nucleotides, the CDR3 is TGTGCCAGCAGTGCGGATAGCAATCAGCCCCAGCATTTT. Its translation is CASSADSNQPQHF.

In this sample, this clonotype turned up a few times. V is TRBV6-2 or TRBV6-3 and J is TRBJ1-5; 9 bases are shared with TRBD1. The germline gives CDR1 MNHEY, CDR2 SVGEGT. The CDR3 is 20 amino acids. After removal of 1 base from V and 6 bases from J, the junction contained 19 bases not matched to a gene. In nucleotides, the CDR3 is TGTGCCAGCAGTTACTTGTCGTGGACAGGGGTGAGGCTAGGGGGTCAGCCCCAGCATTTT. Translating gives CASSYLSWTGVRLGGQPQHF.

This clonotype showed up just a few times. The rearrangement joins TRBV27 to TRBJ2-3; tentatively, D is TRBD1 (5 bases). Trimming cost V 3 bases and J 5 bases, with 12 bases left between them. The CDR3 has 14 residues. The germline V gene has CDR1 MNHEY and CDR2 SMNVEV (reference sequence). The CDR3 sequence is CASSFGAGRDTQYF. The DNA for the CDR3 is TGTGCCAGCAGTTTTGGGGCAGGGCGAGATACGCAGTATTTT.

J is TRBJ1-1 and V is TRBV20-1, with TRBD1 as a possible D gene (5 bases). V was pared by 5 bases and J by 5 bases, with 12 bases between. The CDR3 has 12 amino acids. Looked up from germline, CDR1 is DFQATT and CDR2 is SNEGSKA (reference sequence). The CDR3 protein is CSAHQGGTEAFF. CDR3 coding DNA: TGCAGTGCTCACCAGGGAGGGACTGAAGCTTTCTTT.

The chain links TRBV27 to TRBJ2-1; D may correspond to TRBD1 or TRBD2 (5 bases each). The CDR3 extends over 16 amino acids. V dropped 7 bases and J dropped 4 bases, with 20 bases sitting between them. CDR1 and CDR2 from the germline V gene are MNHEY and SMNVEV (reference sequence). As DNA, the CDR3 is TGTGCCAGCACGACCGGGACGGCGACCGTTTACAATGAGCAGTTCTTC. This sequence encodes CASTTGTATVYNEQFF.

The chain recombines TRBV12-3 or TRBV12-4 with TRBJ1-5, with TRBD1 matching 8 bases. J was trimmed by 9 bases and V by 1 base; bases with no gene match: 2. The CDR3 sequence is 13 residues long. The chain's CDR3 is CASSLGQGLPQHF. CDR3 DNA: TGTGCCAGCAGTTTAGGACAGGGGCTGCCCCAGCATTTT.

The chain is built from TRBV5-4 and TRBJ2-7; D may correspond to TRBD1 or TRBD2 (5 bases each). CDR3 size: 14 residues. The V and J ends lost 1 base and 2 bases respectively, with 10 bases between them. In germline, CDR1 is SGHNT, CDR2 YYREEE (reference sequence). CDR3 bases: TGTGCCAGCAGCTTGTTGGGGGACCCCTACGAGCAGTACTTC. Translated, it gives CASSLLGDPYEQYF. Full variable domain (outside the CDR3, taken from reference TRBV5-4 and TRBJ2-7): ETGVTQSPTHLIKTRGQQVTLRCSSQSGHNTVSWYQQALGQGPQFIFQYYREEENGRGNFPPRFSGLQFPNYSSELNVNALELDDSALYLCASSLLGDPYEQYFGPGTRLTVT.

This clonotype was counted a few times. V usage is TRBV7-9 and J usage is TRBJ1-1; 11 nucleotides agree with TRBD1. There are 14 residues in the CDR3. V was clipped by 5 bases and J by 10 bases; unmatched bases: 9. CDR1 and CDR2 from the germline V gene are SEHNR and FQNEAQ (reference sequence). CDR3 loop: CASSLGQGASGAFF. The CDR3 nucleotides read TGTGCCAGCAGCCTTGGACAGGGGGCCTCGGGAGCTTTCTTT.

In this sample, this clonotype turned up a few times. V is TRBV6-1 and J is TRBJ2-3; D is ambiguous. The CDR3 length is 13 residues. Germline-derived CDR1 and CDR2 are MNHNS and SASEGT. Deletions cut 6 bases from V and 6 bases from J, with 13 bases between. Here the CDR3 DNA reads TGTGCCAGCAGGAAGGACCTGGTGGATACGCAGTATTTT. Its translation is CASRKDLVDTQYF.

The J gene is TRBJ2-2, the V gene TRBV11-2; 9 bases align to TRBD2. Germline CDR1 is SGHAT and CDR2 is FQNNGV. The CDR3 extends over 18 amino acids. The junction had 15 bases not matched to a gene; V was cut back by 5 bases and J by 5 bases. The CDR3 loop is CASSANSGTSQLTGELFF. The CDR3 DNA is TGTGCCAGCAGCGCGAATTCCGGGACTAGCCAACTTACCGGGGAGCTGTTTTTT. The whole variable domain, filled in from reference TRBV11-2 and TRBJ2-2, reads EAGVAQSPRYKIIEKRQSVAFWCNPISGHATLYWYQQILGQGPKLLIQFQNNGVVDDSQLPKDRFSAERLKGVDSTLKIQPAKLEDSAVYLCASSANSGTSQLTGELFFGEGSRLTVL.

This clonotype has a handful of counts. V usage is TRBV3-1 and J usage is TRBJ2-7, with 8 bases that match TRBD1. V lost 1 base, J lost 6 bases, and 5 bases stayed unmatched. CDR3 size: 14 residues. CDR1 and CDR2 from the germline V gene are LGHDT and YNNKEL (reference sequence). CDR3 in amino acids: CASSQGQGYSEQYF. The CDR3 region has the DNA TGTGCCAGCAGCCAAGGACAGGGGTATTCCGAGCAGTACTTC.

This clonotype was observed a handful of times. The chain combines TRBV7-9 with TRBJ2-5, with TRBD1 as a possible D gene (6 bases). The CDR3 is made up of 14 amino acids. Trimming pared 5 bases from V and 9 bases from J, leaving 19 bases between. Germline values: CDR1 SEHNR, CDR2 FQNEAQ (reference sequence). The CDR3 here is CASSPAPQGRAQYF. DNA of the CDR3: TGTGCCAGCAGCCCGGCCCCCCAGGGGCGGGCCCAGTACTTC.